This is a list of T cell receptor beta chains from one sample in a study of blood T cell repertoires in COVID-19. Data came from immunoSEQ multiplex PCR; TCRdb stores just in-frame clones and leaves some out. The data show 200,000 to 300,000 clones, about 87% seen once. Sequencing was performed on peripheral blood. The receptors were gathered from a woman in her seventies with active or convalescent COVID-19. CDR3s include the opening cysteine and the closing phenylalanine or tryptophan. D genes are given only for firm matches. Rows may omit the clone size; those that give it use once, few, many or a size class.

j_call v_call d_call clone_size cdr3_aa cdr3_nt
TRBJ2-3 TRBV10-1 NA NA CASSETDGDTQYF TGCGCCAGCAGTGAGACAGATGGGGATACGCAGTATTTT
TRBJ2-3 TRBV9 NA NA CASRGSSTDTQYF TGTGCCAGCAGGGGGAGTAGCACAGATACGCAGTATTTT
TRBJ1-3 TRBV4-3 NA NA CASSQADTSGNTIYF TGCGCCAGCAGCCAAGCAGACACCTCTGGAAACACCATATATTTT
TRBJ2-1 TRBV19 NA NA CASSRALNEQFF TGTGCCAGTAGTAGGGCCCTAAATGAGCAGTTCTTC
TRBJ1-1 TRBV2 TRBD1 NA CASREDRVNTEAFF TGTGCCAGCAGGGAGGACAGGGTGAACACTGAAGCTTTCTTT
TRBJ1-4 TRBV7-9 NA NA CASSSPQEKLFF TGTGCCAGCAGCTCTCCCCAGGAAAAACTGTTTTTT
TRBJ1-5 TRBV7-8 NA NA CASSDINQPQHF TGTGCCAGCAGCGACATTAATCAGCCCCAGCATTTT
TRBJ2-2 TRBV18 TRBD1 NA CASSPPGGNTGELFF TGTGCCAGCTCACCACCAGGGGGCAACACCGGGGAGCTGTTTTTT
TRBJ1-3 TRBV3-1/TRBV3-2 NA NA CANRSPEGSGNTIYF TGTGCCAACCGATCACCGGAGGGATCCGGAAACACCATATATTTT
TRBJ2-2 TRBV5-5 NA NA CASSLAGTYTGELFF TGTGCCAGCAGCTTGGCCGGGACTTACACCGGGGAGCTGTTTTTT
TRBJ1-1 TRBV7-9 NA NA CASSSGRTNTEAFF TGTGCCAGCAGCTCCGGGAGGACGAACACTGAAGCTTTCTTT
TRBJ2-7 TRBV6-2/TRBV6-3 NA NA CASSRVHEQYF TGTGCCAGCAGTCGCGTCCACGAGCAGTACTTC
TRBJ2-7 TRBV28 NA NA CASIPRAGAYEQYF TGTGCCAGCATCCCCAGGGCAGGGGCCTACGAGCAGTACTTC
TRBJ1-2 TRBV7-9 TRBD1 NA CASSLRDRAYGYTF TGTGCCAGCAGCCTCCGAGACAGGGCCTATGGCTACACCTTC
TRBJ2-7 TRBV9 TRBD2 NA CASSTSGGEQYF TGTGCCAGCAGCACGAGCGGGGGGGAGCAGTACTTC
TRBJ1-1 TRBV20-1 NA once CSASTPGVLTEAFF TGCAGTGCTAGTACCCCAGGTGTCCTCACTGAAGCTTTCTTT
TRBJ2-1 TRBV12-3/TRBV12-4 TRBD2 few CASSWGGNEQFF TGTGCCAGCAGTTGGGGGGGGAATGAGCAGTTCTTC
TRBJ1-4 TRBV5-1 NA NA CASSLMGQGRKSEKLFF TGCGCCAGCAGCTTGATGGGGCAGGGTAGGAAAAGTGAAAAACTGTTTTTT
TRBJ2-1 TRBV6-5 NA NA CASRPGTSYNEQFF TGTGCCAGCAGGCCCGGGACTTCTTACAATGAGCAGTTCTTC
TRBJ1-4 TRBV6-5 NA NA CASSYGESTNEKLFF TGTGCCAGCAGTTACGGGGAGTCAACTAATGAAAAACTGTTTTTT
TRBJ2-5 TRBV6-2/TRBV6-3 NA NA CASSSRRGGGQETQYF TGTGCCAGCAGTTCCCGTAGGGGAGGAGGCCAAGAGACCCAGTACTTC
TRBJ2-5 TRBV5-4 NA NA CASSLRGFGAYQETQYF TGTGCCAGCAGCTTAAGGGGGTTTGGGGCGTACCAAGAGACCCAGTACTTC
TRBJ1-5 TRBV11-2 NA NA CASSPAGGPPQHF TGTGCCAGCAGCCCCGCCGGGGGTCCCCCCCAGCATTTT
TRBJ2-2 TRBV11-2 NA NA CASRLTGSSGELFF TGTGCCAGCAGACTCACAGGTTCCAGCGGGGAGCTGTTTTTT
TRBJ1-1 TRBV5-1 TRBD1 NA CASSLRAGGMNTEAFF TGCGCCAGCAGCTTACGGGCAGGGGGGATGAACACTGAAGCTTTCTTT
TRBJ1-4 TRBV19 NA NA CASSNFRAGGEKLFF TGTGCCAGTAGTAATTTTCGGGCCGGGGGGGAAAAACTGTTTTTT
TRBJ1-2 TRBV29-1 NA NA CSVAPFSGGAEGYTF TGCAGCGTTGCACCCTTTTCCGGGGGGGCGGAGGGCTACACCTTC
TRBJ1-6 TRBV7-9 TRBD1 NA CASSRGTDTSPLHF TGTGCCAGCAGCCGCGGGACAGATACTTCACCCCTCCACTTT
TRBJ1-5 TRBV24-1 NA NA CATSDYQDQPQHF TGTGCCACCAGTGATTATCAGGATCAGCCCCAGCATTTT
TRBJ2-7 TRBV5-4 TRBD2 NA CASSPPGTSSSYEQYF TGTGCCAGCAGCCCGCCTGGGACTAGCAGCTCCTACGAGCAGTACTTC
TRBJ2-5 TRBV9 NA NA CASSVGPRAETQYF TGTGCCAGCAGCGTAGGACCCAGGGCAGAGACCCAGTACTTC
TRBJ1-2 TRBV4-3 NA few CASSQARSSQYGYTF TGCGCCAGCAGCCAAGCGCGGTCCTCTCAATATGGCTACACCTTC
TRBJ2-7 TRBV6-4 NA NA CASSRVGGALYEQYF TGTGCCAGCAGCCGCGTGGGGGGGGCGCTTTACGAGCAGTACTTC
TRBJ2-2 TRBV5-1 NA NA CASMPQPFTGELFF TGCGCCAGCATGCCACAGCCCTTCACCGGGGAGCTGTTTTTT
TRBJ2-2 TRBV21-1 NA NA CASSKGHQTGELFF TGTGCCAGCAGCAAAGGGCACCAGACCGGGGAGCTGTTTTTT
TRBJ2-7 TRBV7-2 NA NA CASSLEFSVGSYEQYF TGTGCCAGCAGCTTAGAATTCTCGGTTGGCTCCTACGAGCAGTACTTC
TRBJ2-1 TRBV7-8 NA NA CASAPPETDNEQFF TGTGCCAGCGCCCCGCCGGAGACGGACAATGAGCAGTTCTTC
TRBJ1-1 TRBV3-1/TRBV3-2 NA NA CASSQGGYGTEAFF TGTGCCAGCAGCCAAGGAGGGTACGGCACTGAAGCTTTCTTT
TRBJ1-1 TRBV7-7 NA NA CASSLTVNTEAFF TGTGCCAGCAGCTTGACAGTGAACACTGAAGCTTTCTTT
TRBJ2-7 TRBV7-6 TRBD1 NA CASSSGQGGSYEQYF TGTGCCAGCAGCTCCGGACAGGGGGGGTCCTACGAGCAGTACTTC
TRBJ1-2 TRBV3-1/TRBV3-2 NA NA CASSQSRMAGAYTF TGTGCCAGCAGCCAATCCCGAATGGCAGGCGCTTACACCTTC